The entry below gives a single T cell receptor beta chain sequence along with its context. Its antigen remains unidentified. Repertoires were generated with immunoSEQ multiplex PCR, while TCRdb's copy carries only in-frame clones and drops some. In the table there are about 20,000 clones, roughly 80% of which are singletons. The data were taken from a study of T cell clones after liver transplantation. Study-wide background: Standard immunosuppression, with no induction, continued until 12-24 months after transplant. Samples came pre-transplant, pre-randomization before withdrawal, and post-randomization after withdrawal ended. Study-level points and caveats: Small, mixed patient groups and varying post-transplant times limit these conclusions.

CDR3 length: 14 amino acids. CDR1 and CDR2 (germline): SQVTM, ANQGSEA. The V end lost 2 bases, the J end lost 2 bases, and 13 bases lay between the germline ends. The specimen comprised CD8+ T cells from blood, sampled around 54 months after liver transplant. This clonotype was sampled from a human patient who received a liver transplant. Some of these T cells may belong to the graft donor. The chain has TRBV29-1 and TRBJ2-7, with D possibly matching TRBD1 (5 bases). Written as DNA, the CDR3 is TGCAGCGTTGAATCTGCAGGGCAAACCTACGAGCAGTACTTC. Its translation is CSVESAGQTYEQYF.